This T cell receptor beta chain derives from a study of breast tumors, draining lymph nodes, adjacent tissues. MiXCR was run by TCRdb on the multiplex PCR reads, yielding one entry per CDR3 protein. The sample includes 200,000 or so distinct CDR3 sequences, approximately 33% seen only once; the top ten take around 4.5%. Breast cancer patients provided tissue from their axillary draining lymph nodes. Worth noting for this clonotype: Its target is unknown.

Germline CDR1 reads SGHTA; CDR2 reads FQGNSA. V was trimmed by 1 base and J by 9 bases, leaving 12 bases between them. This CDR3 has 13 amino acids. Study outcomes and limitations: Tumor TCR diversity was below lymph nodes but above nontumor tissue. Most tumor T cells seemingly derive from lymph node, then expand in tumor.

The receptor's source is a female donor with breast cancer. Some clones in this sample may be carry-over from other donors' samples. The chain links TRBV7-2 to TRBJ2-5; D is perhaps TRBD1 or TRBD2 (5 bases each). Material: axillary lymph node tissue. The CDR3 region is CASSLGGALSQYF. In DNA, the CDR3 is TGTGCCAGCAGCTTAGGAGGGGCTCTGTCCCAGTACTTC.